Below are 4 T cell receptor beta chains sequenced from a single sample in a study of cytomegalovirus exposure and HLA in healthy donors. The assay was immunoSEQ multiplex PCR, and TCRdb's table has in-frame clones only and misses some. The sample holds more than 65,000 clones, about 95% seen once. Specimen: PBMCs. The source of these receptors is a woman aged 18-29 years in good health and CMV-seronegative.

CDR3 sequence reads: CASSQSRTGRETQYF. The CDR3 DNA follows: TGTGCCAGCAGTCAAAGCAGGACAGGGAGAGAGACCCAGTACTTC. The chain couples TRBV13 to TRBJ2-5; TRBD1 agrees at 8 bases. CDR3 length: 15 amino acids. J lost 4 bases, V lost 6 bases, and 10 bases had no gene match. Germline V lookup: CDR1 PRHDT, CDR2 FYEKMQ (reference sequence).

The chain has TRBV28 and TRBJ1-5; a possible D gene is TRBD1 (6 bases). Germline CDR1 is MDHEN and CDR2 is SYDVKM. This CDR3 spans 18 amino acids. V lost 6 bases, J lost 0 bases, and 21 bases lay in between. In DNA form, the CDR3 reads TGTGCCAGCAGGTTCGGACAGCTCGACAAATATAGCAATCAGCCCCAGCATTTT. Encoded protein: CASRFGQLDKYSNQPQHF.

CDR3 protein: CASSLESGRGETQYF. DNA of the CDR3: TGCGCCAGCAGCTTGGAAAGCGGGAGGGGAGAGACCCAGTACTTC. The chain combines TRBV5-1 with TRBJ2-5; 10 bases agree with TRBD2. V lost 0 bases to trimming and J lost 4 bases; unmatched junction nucleotides: 3. The CDR3 is 15 amino acids. From germline, CDR1 is SGHRS and CDR2 YFSETQ.

The chain combines TRBV21-1 with TRBJ1-2; the D call in the table, TRBD1, was not verified against the DNA. TRBV21-1 is classified as a pseudogene. There are 16 residues in the CDR3. The CDR3 DNA sequence: TGTGCCAGCAGCACCCCGGACAGGGGGACCCTCTATGGCTACACCTTC. Protein sequence: CASSTPDRGTLYGYTF.